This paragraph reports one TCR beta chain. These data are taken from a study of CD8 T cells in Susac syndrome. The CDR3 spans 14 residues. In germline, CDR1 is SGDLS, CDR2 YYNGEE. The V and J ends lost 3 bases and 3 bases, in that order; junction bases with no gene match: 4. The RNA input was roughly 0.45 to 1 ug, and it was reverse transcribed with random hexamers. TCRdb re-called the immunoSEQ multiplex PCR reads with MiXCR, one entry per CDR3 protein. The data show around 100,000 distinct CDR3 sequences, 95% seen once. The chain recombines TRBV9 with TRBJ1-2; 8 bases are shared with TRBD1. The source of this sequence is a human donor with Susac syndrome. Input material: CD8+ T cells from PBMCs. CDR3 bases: TGTGCCAGCAGCGCCCAGGGGGCCTACTATGGCTACACCTTC. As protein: CASSAQGAYYGYTF.